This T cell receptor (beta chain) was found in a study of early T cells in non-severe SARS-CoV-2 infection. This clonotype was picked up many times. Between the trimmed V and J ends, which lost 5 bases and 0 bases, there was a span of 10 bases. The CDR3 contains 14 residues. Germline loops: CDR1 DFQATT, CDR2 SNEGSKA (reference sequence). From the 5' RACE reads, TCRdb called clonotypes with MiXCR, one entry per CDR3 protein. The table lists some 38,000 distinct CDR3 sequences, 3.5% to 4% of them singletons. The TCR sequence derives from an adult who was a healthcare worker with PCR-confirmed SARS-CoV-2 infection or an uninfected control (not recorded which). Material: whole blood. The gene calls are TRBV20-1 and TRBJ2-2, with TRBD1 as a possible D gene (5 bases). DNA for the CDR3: TGCAGTGCTCCACTCAGGGCGAACACCGGGGAGCTGTTTTTT. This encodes CSAPLRANTGELFF.